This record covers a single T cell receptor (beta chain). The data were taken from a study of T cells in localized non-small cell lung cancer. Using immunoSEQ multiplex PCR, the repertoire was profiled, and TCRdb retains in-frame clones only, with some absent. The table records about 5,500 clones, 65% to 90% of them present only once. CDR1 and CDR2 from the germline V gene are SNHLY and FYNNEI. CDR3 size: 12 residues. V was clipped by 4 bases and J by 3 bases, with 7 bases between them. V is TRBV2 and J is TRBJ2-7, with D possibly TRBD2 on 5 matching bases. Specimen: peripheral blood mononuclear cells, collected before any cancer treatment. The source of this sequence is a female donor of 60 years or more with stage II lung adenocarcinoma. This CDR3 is CASSGTSYEQYF. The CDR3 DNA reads TGTGCCAGCAGTGGTACTAGCTACGAGCAGTACTTC.